The 20 T cell receptor beta chains given below trace back to one sample, sequenced in a study of metastatic and nonmetastatic thyroid tumors. No patient received treatment before thyroid surgery. With MiXCR, TCRdb called clones anew from the PCR reads. The profile shows around 31,000 clones, 18% of them singletons. What was sequenced was blood. The source of these receptors is a female donor with papillary thyroid cancer or a benign thyroid nodule (not recorded which). Some clones in this sample may be carry-over from other donors' samples.

This clone showed up many times. The chain joins TRBV5-1 to TRBJ2-3, with D perhaps matching TRBD2 (5 bases). V was cut by 4 bases and J by 0 bases, with 9 bases left in between. The CDR3 runs 14 residues. The germline gives CDR1 SGHRS, CDR2 YFSETQ. CDR3 loop: CASSAGKSTDTQYF. The CDR3 nucleotides are TGCGCCAGCAGCGCCGGGAAGAGCACAGATACGCAGTATTTT.

By sample share, this clone is medium-sized (0.01 to 0.1%). The V call is TRBV28, the J call TRBJ1-5, with TRBD1 as a possible D gene (6 bases). This CDR3 contains 15 residues. With 4 bases removed from V and 7 bases from J, the gap between germline ends came to 17 bases. CDR1 and CDR2 (germline): MDHEN, SYDVKM. The CDR3 protein is CASSYPGGQGQPQHF. CDR3 in DNA: TGTGCCAGCAGTTACCCAGGAGGTCAGGGGCAGCCCCAGCATTTT.

As concerns this clone: A much larger clonotype is one base distant, so this may be a read error. The chain uses TRBV20-1 and TRBJ1-1, with D possibly TRBD1 on 5 matching bases. V was pared by 6 bases and J by 1 base, with 12 bases between. The CDR3 loop spans 13 amino acids. The germline V gene encodes CDR1 DFQATT and CDR2 SNEGSKA (reference sequence). CDR3 loop: CSAGIGANTEAFF. In nucleotides, the CDR3 is TGCAGTGCGGGGATAGGGGCGAACACTGAAGCTTTCTTT.

This clone is medium-sized in the sample. V is TRBV19 and J is TRBJ2-7; D is possibly TRBD1 (5 bases). This CDR3 spans 14 amino acids. V shed 5 bases and J shed 1 base, with 12 bases lying between them. Per germline, CDR1 LNHDA and CDR2 SQIVND (reference sequence). CDR3 sequence reads: CASSQPGKSYEQYF. The CDR3 nucleotides read TGTGCCAGTAGTCAGCCAGGGAAATCCTACGAGCAGTACTTC.

This clone has a count of ten or more. The chain employs TRBV7-2 and TRBJ2-1; perhaps TRBD2 as D (7 bases). Germline CDR1 is SGHTA and CDR2 is FQGNSA. CDR3 length equals 17 residues. V was trimmed by 5 bases and J by 0 bases, leaving 17 bases between them. The CDR3 DNA reads TGTGCCAGCAGCGGGGGGGGGCCGGGCGGCTCCTACAATGAGCAGTTCTTC. Translating it yields CASSGGGPGGSYNEQFF. Full variable domain (rest looked up from reference TRBV7-2 and TRBJ2-1): GAGVSQSPSNKVTEKGKDVELRCDPISGHTALYWYRQSLGQGLEFLIYFQGNSAPDKSGLPSDRFSAERTGGSVSTLTIQRTQQEDSAVYLCASSGGGPGGSYNEQFFGPGTRLTVL.

There are many counts of this clone. V usage is TRBV3-1 and J usage is TRBJ2-7; D ambiguous. This CDR3 comprises 14 residues. The V end lost 1 base, the J end lost 0 bases, and 7 bases lay between the germline ends. CDR1 and CDR2 from the germline V gene are LGHDT and YNNKEL (reference sequence). CDR3 sequence: CASSQGYLSYEQYF. DNA of the CDR3: TGTGCCAGCAGCCAAGGATATCTCTCCTACGAGCAGTACTTC.

The chain has TRBV30 and TRBJ1-6, with D hard to call. V lost 3 bases, J lost 10 bases, and 16 bases lay in between. Per germline, CDR1 GTSNPN and CDR2 SVGIG (reference sequence). The CDR3 loop spans 14 amino acids. The CDR3 region is CAWSVLSPNSPLHF. The CDR3 coding sequence is TGTGCCTGGAGCGTCCTTTCGCCTAACTCACCCCTCCACTTT.

This clone showed up many times. The rearrangement joins TRBV12-3 or TRBV12-4 to TRBJ2-3; 9 nucleotides align to TRBD2. The CDR3 is made up of 16 amino acids. J lost 0 bases, V lost 4 bases, and 5 bases had no gene match. As DNA, the CDR3 is TGTGCCAGCAGTTCATCTAGCGGGACTAGCACAGATACGCAGTATTTT. It encodes CASSSSSGTSTDTQYF.

In this sample, this clone turned up many times. This chain links TRBV20-1 with TRBJ2-3; D is unresolved. CDR1 and CDR2 from the germline V gene are DFQATT and SNEGSKA (reference sequence). The CDR3 spans 12 residues. The V and J ends lost 3 bases and 2 bases respectively, with 6 bases between them. CDR3: CSASAHTDTQYF. The DNA of the CDR3 is TGCAGTGCTAGTGCCCACACAGATACGCAGTATTTT.

At least ten counts were recorded for this clone. The rearrangement uses TRBV5-1 and TRBJ2-7; 11 bases match TRBD2. CDR1 is SGHRS, CDR2 YFSETQ, per germline. This CDR3 has 15 residues. J lost 1 base, V lost 3 bases, and 3 bases had no gene match. The DNA of the CDR3 is TGCGCCAGCAGCTCCGTAGCGGGGGGGTCCTACGAGCAGTACTTC. This sequence encodes CASSSVAGGSYEQYF.

This clone counts as medium-sized (0.01 to 0.1%). The CDR3: CASTSLYEQYF. In DNA, the CDR3 is TGTGCCAGCACCAGCCTCTACGAGCAGTACTTC. V usage is TRBV6-1 and J usage is TRBJ2-7; no clear D. The CDR3 runs 11 residues. V gave up 7 bases and J gave up 3 bases, with 7 bases separating them. Per germline, CDR1 MNHNS and CDR2 SASEGT.

This clone was recorded many times. A much larger clone is a single base away; this may be a read error. The V gene is TRBV18, the J gene TRBJ2-7; D may be TRBD1 (5 bases). Looked up from germline, CDR1 is KGHSH and CDR2 is LQKENI. The CDR3 has 15 amino acids. The CDR3: CASSPPLGLSYGQYF. CDR3 bases: TGTGCCAGCTCACCACCCTTGGGGCTCTCCTACGGGCAGTACTTC.

There are many counts of this clone. The rearrangement uses TRBV6-1 and TRBJ2-1, with 13 bases identical to TRBD2. Germline CDR1 and CDR2: MNHNS and SASEGT. The ends lost 10 bases at V and 4 bases at J; junction bases unmatched: 4. This CDR3 is 14 amino acids long. CDR3 bases: TGTGCCACCGAGACTAGCGGGGGGTACAATGAGCAGTTCTTC. This translates into CATETSGGYNEQFF.

This clone was counted between two and nine times. The chain combines TRBV3-1 with TRBJ2-2, with 7 positions matching TRBD1. This CDR3 has 18 residues. V lost 2 bases, J lost 6 bases, and 15 bases stayed unmatched. The germline V gene encodes CDR1 LGHDT and CDR2 YNNKEL (reference sequence). CDR3 sequence (DNA): TGTGCCAGCAGCCAACTGGGGGACAGCAGTTCGCAGGCCGGGGAGCTGTTTTTT. Residues: CASSQLGDSSSQAGELFF.

This clone was recorded at least ten times. Other DNA sequences in this sample translate to the same CDR3. The chain links TRBV15 to TRBJ2-1, with 11 nucleotides matching TRBD1. CDR3 length: 16 amino acids. V gave up 3 bases and J gave up 6 bases; unmatched junction bases: 7. Germline lookup yields CDR1 LNHNV and CDR2 YYDKDF (reference sequence). CDR3 in amino acids: CATSRRAGTGGNEQFF. CDR3 in DNA: TGTGCCACCAGCAGGCGGGCCGGGACAGGGGGCAATGAGCAGTTCTTC.

This clone was observed at least ten times. The chain employs TRBV3-1 and TRBJ1-3; D is unclear. Germline V CDR1 and CDR2: LGHDT, YNNKEL (reference sequence). V was shortened by 1 base and J by 0 bases, with 4 bases between the two germline ends. The CDR3 has 14 amino acids. In DNA, the CDR3 is TGTGCCAGCAGCCAAGTTTTCTCTGGAAACACCATATATTTT. Residues: CASSQVFSGNTIYF.

This rearrangement joins TRBV19 to TRBJ2-3, with D perhaps TRBD2 (6 bases). V gave up 3 bases and J gave up 12 bases, with 22 bases separating them. From germline, CDR1 is LNHDA and CDR2 SQIVND (reference sequence). The CDR3 extends over 15 amino acids. Here the CDR3 DNA reads TGTGCCAGTAGTATCCGGGCAGAGGACTATCAGCCCCAGTATTTT. Protein product: CASSIRAEDYQPQYF.

This clone came up many times. The chain combines TRBV18 with TRBJ1-6, with D perhaps TRBD1 (5 bases). Germline loops: CDR1 KGHSH, CDR2 LQKENI. This CDR3 contains 15 residues. Trimming shortened V by 2 bases and J by 10 bases, and 15 bases separated the two germline ends. The CDR3 loop is CASSPTEGRGSPLHF. CDR3 DNA sequence: TGTGCCAGCTCACCAACGGAGGGGCGAGGGTCACCCCTCCACTTT.

This clone was seen many times. The chain recombines TRBV5-1 with TRBJ2-7; 7 nucleotides agree with TRBD1. Trimming removed 5 bases from V and 3 bases from J; junction bases left unmatched: 2. The CDR3 is made up of 12 amino acids. Germline loops: CDR1 SGHRS, CDR2 YFSETQ. The CDR3 reads CASSGQDYEQYF. Here the CDR3 DNA reads TGCGCCAGCAGTGGACAGGACTACGAGCAGTACTTC.

There are a few counts of this clone. The chain joins TRBV6-1 to TRBJ2-5, with 7 bases fitting TRBD2. The germline V gene has CDR1 MNHNS and CDR2 SASEGT. With 7 bases clipped from V and 5 bases from J, the junction kept 16 bases outside the gene matches. This CDR3 is built from 16 residues. CDR3 sequence: CASKSWRGSVRETQYF. The CDR3 nucleotides are TGTGCCAGCAAGTCATGGCGGGGGTCCGTGCGGGAGACCCAGTACTTC.